This is a list of T cell receptor beta chains from one sample in a study of T cells in localized non-small cell lung cancer. Some clones are missing from TCRdb's copy, which holds only in-frame ones; the method was immunoSEQ multiplex PCR. The repertoire holds approximately 3,100 clones, with over 25% as singletons. This sample comprised lung tumor tissue, obtained before any cancer treatment. The receptors were gathered from a male donor at least 60 years old with stage III lung adenocarcinoma. Each CDR3 is given with its conserved first and last residue. D genes are given only for firm matches. Rows give clone size only sometimes, using once, few, many, or a class for an expanded clone.

D,J,V,size,DNA,CDR3
TRBD1,TRBJ1-6,TRBV4-1,NA,TGCGCCAGCAGCCAAGACAGGGGGAGCTCCTATAATTCACCCCTCCACTTT,CASSQDRGSSYNSPLHF
TRBD2,TRBJ2-2,TRBV5-1,NA,TGCGCCAGCAGCCAGACTAGCGGGGGCTCGAACACCGGGGAGCTGTTTTTT,CASSQTSGGSNTGELFF
NA,TRBJ2-1,TRBV9,medium-sized,TGTGCCAGCAGTCGGGCGTCCCTGGGGGCCAATGAGCAGTTCTTC,CASSRASLGANEQFF
TRBD1,TRBJ1-5,TRBV11-3,few,TGTGCCAGCAGCTTAGGAGGGACAGCTGCCCAGCCCCAGCATTTT,CASSLGGTAAQPQHF
TRBD2,TRBJ2-1,TRBV6-7,few,TGTGCCAGCAGTTCGGACCCTAGCGGGGGGGCTGCCTACAATGAGCAGTTCTTC,CASSSDPSGGAAYNEQFF
NA,TRBJ1-4,TRBV19,NA,TGTGCCAGTAGTATAGGGGGGATCGAAAAACTGTTTTTT,CASSIGGIEKLFF
TRBD2,TRBJ2-2,TRBV6-8,NA,TGTGCCAGCATCGAAAAGTTCTCTAGCGGGAGCACCGGGGAGCTGTTTTTT,CASIEKFSSGSTGELFF
TRBD1,TRBJ1-4,TRBV12-5,NA,TGTGCTAGTGGTTTGGTCCAGGGGGTTTATGGTAGTGAAAAACTGTTTTTT,CASGLVQGVYGSEKLFF
NA,TRBJ1-1,TRBV6-8,NA,TGTGCCAGCAGTGTAGCGGAGAACACTGAAGCTTTCTTT,CASSVAENTEAFF
TRBD1,TRBJ1-1,TRBV29-1,NA,TGCAGCGTTAGGAGACAGGGTACCACTGAAGCTTTCTTT,CSVRRQGTTEAFF
NA,TRBJ2-1,TRBV7-6,few,TGTGCCAGCAGCTCCCCTCTGGGCGGGGCCCATGATGAGCAGTTCTTC,CASSSPLGGAHDEQFF
NA,TRBJ2-1,TRBV12-5,NA,TGTGCCTCGGCGGTATGGAATGAGCAGTTCTTC,CASAVWNEQFF
NA,TRBJ1-5,TRBV19,NA,TGTGCCAGTACGCACAGAGGCCATCAGCCCCAGCATTTT,CASTHRGHQPQHF
NA,TRBJ1-5,TRBV10-3,few,TGTGCCATCAGTGCAACGGGGCAGGGACATCAGCCCCAGCATTTT,CAISATGQGHQPQHF
TRBD1,TRBJ2-7,TRBV6-8,few,TGTGCCAGCAGACGGCGCCAGGGGGCCGCTTCCTACGAGCAGTACTTC,CASRRRQGAASYEQYF
NA,TRBJ1-1,TRBV30,NA,TGTGCCTGGAGTGTATATAGGACAAATGAAGCTTTCTTT,CAWSVYRTNEAFF
TRBD2,TRBJ2-5,TRBV11-3,NA,TGTGCCAGCAGCTCCATACTAGCGGGGAACCAAGAGACCCAGTACTTC,CASSSILAGNQETQYF
NA,TRBJ1-5,TRBV19,once,TGTGCCAGTAGTATAGTGGCTCAGCCCCAGCATTTT,CASSIVAQPQHF
TRBD2,TRBJ2-1,TRBV11-3,NA,TGTGCCAGCAGCCGACTAGCGGGGGGTTGGAGCAATGAGCAGTTCTTC,CASSRLAGGWSNEQFF
TRBD1,TRBJ2-7,TRBV6-8,medium-sized,TGTGCCAGCAGTGCCTGGACAGGGGACATCTACGAGCAGTACTTC,CASSAWTGDIYEQYF
NA,TRBJ2-5,TRBV29-1,NA,TGCAGCGTTTCAGGGTCTCAACAAGAGACCCAGTACTTC,CSVSGSQQETQYF
NA,TRBJ1-4,TRBV11-3,NA,TGTGCCAGCAGCTTAAACGGGGGCGCGTATGAAAAACTGTTTTTT,CASSLNGGAYEKLFF
NA,TRBJ1-2,TRBV9,NA,TGTGCCAGCAGCGTCTCCGACCGTGAAGGCTACACCTTC,CASSVSDREGYTF
NA,TRBJ1-1,TRBV4-1,NA,TGCGCCAGCAGCCAAGATGGTGACACTGAAGCTTTCTTT,CASSQDGDTEAFF
NA,TRBJ2-2,TRBV6-8,medium-sized,TGTGCCAGCAGTTACCCGCTCGGGACTGCTAACACCGGGGAGCTGTTTTTT,CASSYPLGTANTGELFF
NA,TRBJ1-1,TRBV11-3,large,TGTGCCAGCAGCTTACAGCCCTCGCAGGGTGAAGCTTTCTTT,CASSLQPSQGEAFF